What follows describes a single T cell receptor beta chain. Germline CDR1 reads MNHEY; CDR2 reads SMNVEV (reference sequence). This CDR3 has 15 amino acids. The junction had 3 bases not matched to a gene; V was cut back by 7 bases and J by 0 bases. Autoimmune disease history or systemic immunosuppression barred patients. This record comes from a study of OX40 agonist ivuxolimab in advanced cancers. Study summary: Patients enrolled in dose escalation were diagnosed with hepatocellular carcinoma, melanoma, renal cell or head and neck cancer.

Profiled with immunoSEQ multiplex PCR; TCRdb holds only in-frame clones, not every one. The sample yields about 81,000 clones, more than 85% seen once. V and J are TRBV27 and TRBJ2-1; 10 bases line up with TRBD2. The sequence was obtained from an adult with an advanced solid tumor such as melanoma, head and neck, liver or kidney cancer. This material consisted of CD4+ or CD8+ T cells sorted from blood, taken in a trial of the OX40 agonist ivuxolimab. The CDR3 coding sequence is TGTGCCAGCACCACTAGCGGGACCTCCTACAATGAGCAGTTCTTC. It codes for CASTTSGTSYNEQFF.